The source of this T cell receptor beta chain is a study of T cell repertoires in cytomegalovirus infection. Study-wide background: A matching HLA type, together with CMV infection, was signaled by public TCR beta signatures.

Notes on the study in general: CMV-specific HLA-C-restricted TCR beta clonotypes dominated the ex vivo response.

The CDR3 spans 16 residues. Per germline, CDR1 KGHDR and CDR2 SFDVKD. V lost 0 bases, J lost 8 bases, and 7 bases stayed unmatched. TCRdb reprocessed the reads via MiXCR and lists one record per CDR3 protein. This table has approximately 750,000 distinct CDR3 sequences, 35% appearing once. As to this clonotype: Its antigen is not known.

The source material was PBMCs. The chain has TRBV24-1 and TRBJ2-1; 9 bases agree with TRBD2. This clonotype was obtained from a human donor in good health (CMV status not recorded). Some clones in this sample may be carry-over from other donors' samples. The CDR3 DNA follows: TGTGCCACCAGTGATTTGGTGGGGACTAGCATCGATGAGCAGTTCTTC. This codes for CATSDLVGTSIDEQFF.